This is a list of T cell receptor beta chains from one sample in a study of response to subunit inactivated influenza vaccine. TCRdb recomputed calls from the RT-PCR reads with MiXCR, one row per CDR3 protein. The sample has 500,000 to 600,000 distinct CDR3 sequences, 12% seen once; the top ten hold 10%. This specimen consisted of PBMCs from blood, obtained on the day of vaccination. The receptor set was obtained from a middle-aged man who received an inactivated influenza vaccine. Each CDR3 is given with its conserved first and last residue. D genes are given only for firm matches. The listing skips clone size in some rows; elsewhere it reads once, few, many or a size class.

J gene: TRBJ2-7
D gene: .
clone size: few
V gene: TRBV12-3/TRBV12-4
CDR3 DNA: TGTGCCAGCGGAGGGGGGCTAGCAGTCGAGCAGTACTTC
CDR3 protein: CASGGGLAVEQYF

J gene: TRBJ2-5
D gene: TRBD2
clone size: .
V gene: TRBV20-1
CDR3 DNA: TGCAGTGCTCCCCGGGGAGGGGTGCAGGAGACCCAGTACTTC
CDR3 protein: CSAPRGGVQETQYF

J gene: TRBJ2-7
D gene: .
clone size: .
V gene: TRBV5-1
CDR3 DNA: TGCGCCAGCAGCCTTCAGGAGGGAAGGTTTGTCTACGAGCAGTACTTC
CDR3 protein: CASSLQEGRFVYEQYF

J gene: TRBJ1-2
D gene: .
clone size: once
V gene: TRBV5-1
CDR3 DNA: TGCGCCAGCAGCTTGACAGCAGCTAACTATGGCTACACCTTC
CDR3 protein: CASSLTAANYGYTF

J gene: TRBJ2-2
D gene: .
clone size: many
V gene: TRBV12-3/TRBV12-4
CDR3 DNA: TGTGCCAGCAGTTTGGGGTTCCGGAACACCGGGGAGCTGTTTTTT
CDR3 protein: CASSLGFRNTGELFF

J gene: TRBJ2-7
D gene: TRBD1
clone size: many
V gene: TRBV27
CDR3 DNA: TGTGCCAGCAGTTTATCGCCGGGACAGACGTTCTACGAGCAGTACTTC
CDR3 protein: CASSLSPGQTFYEQYF

J gene: TRBJ2-1
D gene: TRBD2
clone size: few
V gene: TRBV7-2
CDR3 DNA: TGTGCCAGCAGCCGAGCCGGGGGGGGTATCAATGAGCAGTTCTTC
CDR3 protein: CASSRAGGGINEQFF

J gene: TRBJ2-2
D gene: .
clone size: few
V gene: TRBV6-1
CDR3 DNA: TGTGCCAGCAGGGTAGACACCAACACCGGGGAGCTGTTTTTT
CDR3 protein: CASRVDTNTGELFF

J gene: TRBJ2-1
D gene: TRBD2
clone size: .
V gene: TRBV20-1
CDR3 DNA: TGCAGTGCTAGAGACGCCCGCCTAGCGGGCAATGAGCAGTTCTTC
CDR3 protein: CSARDARLAGNEQFF

J gene: TRBJ2-7
D gene: .
clone size: many
V gene: TRBV9
CDR3 DNA: TGTGCCAGCAGCGTAGCAGGTGGCGACTACGAGCAGTACTTC
CDR3 protein: CASSVAGGDYEQYF

J gene: TRBJ2-7
D gene: .
clone size: many
V gene: TRBV4-2
CDR3 DNA: TGTGCCAGCAGCCCAGCTGGGTCTTCCTACGAGCAGTACTTC
CDR3 protein: CASSPAGSSYEQYF

J gene: TRBJ1-2
D gene: .
clone size: many
V gene: TRBV29-1
CDR3 DNA: TGCAGCGTTGATGGGGAGGAGGGCTACACCTTC
CDR3 protein: CSVDGEEGYTF

J gene: TRBJ2-7
D gene: TRBD2
clone size: many
V gene: TRBV4-3
CDR3 DNA: TGCGCCAGCAGCCAACGGCCTAGCGGGAGCTACGAGCAGTACTTC
CDR3 protein: CASSQRPSGSYEQYF

J gene: TRBJ1-4
D gene: TRBD1
clone size: many
V gene: TRBV5-1
CDR3 DNA: TGCGCCAGCAGCCGGGACAGTAGGAAGGAAAAACTGTTTTTT
CDR3 protein: CASSRDSRKEKLFF

J gene: TRBJ2-1
D gene: .
clone size: few
V gene: TRBV7-8
CDR3 DNA: TGTGCCAGCAGCTCTACCGTGATTAGCGATGAGCAGTTCTTC
CDR3 protein: CASSSTVISDEQFF

J gene: TRBJ2-7
D gene: TRBD1
clone size: .
V gene: TRBV18
CDR3 DNA: TGTGCCAGCTCAGATCAGGGACAGGGGATCGACGAGCAGTACTTC
CDR3 protein: CASSDQGQGIDEQYF

J gene: TRBJ2-7
D gene: .
clone size: many
V gene: TRBV6-2/TRBV6-3
CDR3 DNA: TGTGCCAGCAGCCCCAGTTTTATATCGGGTGGAGTCTTTAAGTCGTTCTCCGAGCAGTACTTC
CDR3 protein: CASSPSFISGGVFKSFSEQYF

J gene: TRBJ2-3
D gene: .
clone size: few
V gene: TRBV6-5
CDR3 DNA: TGTGCCAGCAGTTACGGCGGCCCCGATACGCAGTATTTT
CDR3 protein: CASSYGGPDTQYF

J gene: TRBJ2-7
D gene: TRBD1
clone size: .
V gene: TRBV20-1
CDR3 DNA: TGCAGTGCTAGGCCCCGGGACAGTCCCTACGAGCAGTACTTC
CDR3 protein: CSARPRDSPYEQYF

J gene: TRBJ2-6
D gene: .
clone size: few
V gene: TRBV5-1
CDR3 DNA: TGCGCCAGCAGCCCGATAACCGGGATCAGACCAGAGAGCTCTGGGGCCAACGTCCTGACTTTC
CDR3 protein: CASSPITGIRPESSGANVLTF

J gene: TRBJ1-2
D gene: .
clone size: .
V gene: TRBV6-1
CDR3 DNA: TGTGCCAGCAGACAGGCGGTTAACTATGGCTACACCTTC
CDR3 protein: CASRQAVNYGYTF

J gene: TRBJ2-5
D gene: .
clone size: .
V gene: TRBV7-2
CDR3 DNA: TGTGCCAGCAGCTTAGCTGCAGGGAGGAAGACCCAGTACTTC
CDR3 protein: CASSLAAGRKTQYF

J gene: TRBJ1-1
D gene: .
clone size: few
V gene: TRBV28
CDR3 DNA: TGTGCCAGCAGTTTGTTGGAGGGTAGGGCTTTCTTT
CDR3 protein: CASSLLEGRAFF

J gene: TRBJ2-3
D gene: .
clone size: .
V gene: TRBV10-3
CDR3 DNA: TGTGCCATGAGCCCCGGGCCCACAGATACGCAGTATTTT
CDR3 protein: CAMSPGPTDTQYF

J gene: TRBJ1-1
D gene: .
clone size: .
V gene: TRBV3-1
CDR3 DNA: TGTGCCAGCACTCCGTCACCGGGACAGAACACTGAAGCTTTCTTT
CDR3 protein: CASTPSPGQNTEAFF

J gene: TRBJ2-1
D gene: .
clone size: .
V gene: TRBV7-6
CDR3 DNA: TGTGCCAGCAGCAACAACCCTGGCAGGGGCAATGAGCAGTTCTTC
CDR3 protein: CASSNNPGRGNEQFF

J gene: TRBJ1-1
D gene: TRBD1
clone size: .
V gene: TRBV9
CDR3 DNA: TGTGCCAGCAGCCCAAAGGAGGGGGCTGCTGAAGCTTTCTTT
CDR3 protein: CASSPKEGAAEAFF

J gene: TRBJ2-2
D gene: .
clone size: .
V gene: TRBV12-3/TRBV12-4
CDR3 DNA: TGTGCCAGCAGTTTCTACGGGAGACACACCGGGGAGCTGTTTTTT
CDR3 protein: CASSFYGRHTGELFF

J gene: TRBJ2-3
D gene: .
clone size: .
V gene: TRBV15
CDR3 DNA: TGTGCCACCAGCAGAGATAAGCGGGGCACAGATACGCAGTATTTT
CDR3 protein: CATSRDKRGTDTQYF

J gene: TRBJ1-2
D gene: TRBD1
clone size: .
V gene: TRBV12-3/TRBV12-4
CDR3 DNA: TGTGCCAGCAGTTCCGGGACAGGGTCCTACACCTTC
CDR3 protein: CASSSGTGSYTF

J gene: TRBJ2-1
D gene: TRBD1
clone size: many
V gene: TRBV4-3
CDR3 DNA: TGCGCCAGCAGCCAAGGTGGGACAGGGAGTTCTGATGAGCAGTTCTTC
CDR3 protein: CASSQGGTGSSDEQFF

J gene: TRBJ2-2
D gene: TRBD1
clone size: few
V gene: TRBV12-3/TRBV12-4
CDR3 DNA: TGTGCCAGCAGTATGGGACAGTCGGCCACCGGGGAGCTGTTTTTT
CDR3 protein: CASSMGQSATGELFF

J gene: TRBJ2-1
D gene: TRBD2
clone size: .
V gene: TRBV6-2/TRBV6-3
CDR3 DNA: TGTGCCAGCAGAGGACCCGGGACTAGCGGGATCTATTTGTATGGCAATGAGCAGTTCTTC
CDR3 protein: CASRGPGTSGIYLYGNEQFF

J gene: TRBJ2-3
D gene: .
clone size: many
V gene: TRBV20-1
CDR3 DNA: TGCAGTGCATCCGCTAGCGAGGTTAGCACAGATACGCAGTATTTT
CDR3 protein: CSASASEVSTDTQYF

J gene: TRBJ2-7
D gene: TRBD1
clone size: .
V gene: TRBV5-1
CDR3 DNA: TGCGCCAGCAGCCTTCGACAGGGGGCGGCCGAGCAGTACTTC
CDR3 protein: CASSLRQGAAEQYF

J gene: TRBJ2-2
D gene: .
clone size: many
V gene: TRBV18
CDR3 DNA: TGTGCCAGCTCACGAGGCGGCCGAGTTCGGGCGGGCACCGGGGAGCTGTTTTTT
CDR3 protein: CASSRGGRVRAGTGELFF

J gene: TRBJ2-2
D gene: .
clone size: .
V gene: TRBV7-9
CDR3 DNA: TGTGCCACCCTGACAGCCGGGGAGCTGTTTTTT
CDR3 protein: CATLTAGELFF

J gene: TRBJ2-7
D gene: .
clone size: .
V gene: TRBV10-3
CDR3 DNA: TGTGCCATCAGTGACAGCCTACTCTCCTACGAGCAGTACTTC
CDR3 protein: CAISDSLLSYEQYF

J gene: TRBJ2-1
D gene: .
clone size: few
V gene: TRBV15
CDR3 DNA: TGTGCCACCAGCGAGGGACCTTACAATGAGCAGTTCTTC
CDR3 protein: CATSEGPYNEQFF

J gene: TRBJ2-7
D gene: .
clone size: .
V gene: TRBV20-1
CDR3 DNA: TGCAGTGCTAGGCGGCAGACCACTTACGAGCAGTACTTC
CDR3 protein: CSARRQTTYEQYF

J gene: TRBJ2-3
D gene: .
clone size: many
V gene: TRBV28
CDR3 DNA: TGTGCCAGCAGCACCCCCCTCGGGGGAGATACGCAGTATTTT
CDR3 protein: CASSTPLGGDTQYF

J gene: TRBJ2-2
D gene: .
clone size: .
V gene: TRBV5-6
CDR3 DNA: TGTGCCAGCGGCTTTGGGCGATCCGGGGAGCTGTTTTTT
CDR3 protein: CASGFGRSGELFF

J gene: TRBJ2-7
D gene: TRBD1
clone size: .
V gene: TRBV11-3
CDR3 DNA: TGTGCCAGCAGCTTAGTCTTACGGACAGGCTCCTACGAGCAGTACTTC
CDR3 protein: CASSLVLRTGSYEQYF

J gene: TRBJ2-7
D gene: TRBD2
clone size: .
V gene: TRBV6-2/TRBV6-3
CDR3 DNA: TGTGCCAGCAGTTACCTTCTAGCGGGAGGAATCGACGAGCAGTACTTC
CDR3 protein: CASSYLLAGGIDEQYF

J gene: TRBJ2-3
D gene: .
clone size: many
V gene: TRBV7-9
CDR3 DNA: TGTGCCAGCAGCTTACTGGGGGACCCCTATACAGATACGCAGTATTTT
CDR3 protein: CASSLLGDPYTDTQYF

J gene: TRBJ2-5
D gene: .
clone size: few
V gene: TRBV7-9
CDR3 DNA: TGTGCCAGCATCCTAGGGGAGACCCAGTACTTC
CDR3 protein: CASILGETQYF

J gene: TRBJ1-1
D gene: .
clone size: many
V gene: TRBV6-5
CDR3 DNA: TGTGCCAGCAGTTACTCCCCAGCGTCCAGGGTCACTGAAGCTTTCTTT
CDR3 protein: CASSYSPASRVTEAFF

J gene: TRBJ2-2
D gene: .
clone size: .
V gene: TRBV23-1
CDR3 DNA: TGCGCCAGCAGATACTGGACAGCGAACACCGGGGAGCTGTTTTTT
CDR3 protein: CASRYWTANTGELFF

J gene: TRBJ1-5
D gene: .
clone size: .
V gene: TRBV19
CDR3 DNA: TGTGCCAGTAGTATAGGACCCGGGGGCGGACAGCCCCAGCATTTT
CDR3 protein: CASSIGPGGGQPQHF

J gene: TRBJ2-7
D gene: TRBD1
clone size: .
V gene: TRBV2
CDR3 DNA: TGTGCCAGCGGGGAGACCGGGACAGGGTCCTACGAGCAGTACTTC
CDR3 protein: CASGETGTGSYEQYF

J gene: TRBJ2-5
D gene: TRBD2
clone size: .
V gene: TRBV28
CDR3 DNA: TGTGCCAGCAGTTTAGGAATTAGCGGGATAAGGACCCAGTACTTC
CDR3 protein: CASSLGISGIRTQYF

J gene: TRBJ2-1
D gene: .
clone size: .
V gene: TRBV2
CDR3 DNA: TGTGCCAGCAGTGTCATGGGCCAATACAATGAGCAGTTCTTC
CDR3 protein: CASSVMGQYNEQFF

J gene: TRBJ1-1
D gene: TRBD1
clone size: .
V gene: TRBV29-1
CDR3 DNA: TGCAGCGTTAGGACAGGGCCTATGAACACTGAAGCTTTCTTT
CDR3 protein: CSVRTGPMNTEAFF

J gene: TRBJ2-2
D gene: TRBD2
clone size: few
V gene: TRBV27
CDR3 DNA: TGTGCCAGCAGTTTATACCCCTGGACTAGCGGGAAGACCGGGGAGCTGTTTTTT
CDR3 protein: CASSLYPWTSGKTGELFF

J gene: TRBJ2-3
D gene: .
clone size: .
V gene: TRBV18
CDR3 DNA: TGTGCCAGCTCACCACCTATGGGGCGGAGCACAGATACGCAGTATTTT
CDR3 protein: CASSPPMGRSTDTQYF

J gene: TRBJ1-1
D gene: .
clone size: .
V gene: TRBV18
CDR3 DNA: TGTGCCAGCTCCCCTGACTGGGTGAACACTGAAGCTTTCTTT
CDR3 protein: CASSPDWVNTEAFF

J gene: TRBJ1-1
D gene: .
clone size: few
V gene: TRBV3-1
CDR3 DNA: TGTGCCAGCAGCCAAGAAAGGGTATTGAGGACTGAAGCTTTCTTT
CDR3 protein: CASSQERVLRTEAFF

J gene: TRBJ2-1
D gene: TRBD1
clone size: few
V gene: TRBV15
CDR3 DNA: TGTGCCACCAGCAGAGAAGGGACAGGGTACAATGAGCAGTTCTTC
CDR3 protein: CATSREGTGYNEQFF